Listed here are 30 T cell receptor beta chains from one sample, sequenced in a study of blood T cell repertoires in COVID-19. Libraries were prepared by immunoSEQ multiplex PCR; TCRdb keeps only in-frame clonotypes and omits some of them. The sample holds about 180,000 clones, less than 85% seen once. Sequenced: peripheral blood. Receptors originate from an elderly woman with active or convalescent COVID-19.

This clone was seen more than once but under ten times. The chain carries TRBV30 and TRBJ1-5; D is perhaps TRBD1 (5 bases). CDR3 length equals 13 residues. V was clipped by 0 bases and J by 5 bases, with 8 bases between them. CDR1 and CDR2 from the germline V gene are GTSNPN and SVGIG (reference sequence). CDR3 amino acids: CAWSVRGDQPQHF. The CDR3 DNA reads TGTGCCTGGAGTGTAAGGGGCGATCAGCCCCAGCATTTT.

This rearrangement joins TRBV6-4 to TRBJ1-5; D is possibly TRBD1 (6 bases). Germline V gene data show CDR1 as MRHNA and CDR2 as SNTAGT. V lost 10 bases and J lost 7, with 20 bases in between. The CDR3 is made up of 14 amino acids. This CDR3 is CATALEQGRQPQHF. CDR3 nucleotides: TGTGCCACCGCCTTAGAACAGGGACGGCAGCCCCAGCATTTT.

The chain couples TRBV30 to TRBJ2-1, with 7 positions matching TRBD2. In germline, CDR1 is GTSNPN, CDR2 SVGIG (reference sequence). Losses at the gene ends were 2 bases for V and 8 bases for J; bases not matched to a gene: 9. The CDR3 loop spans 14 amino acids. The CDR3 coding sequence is TGTGCCTGGAGTTGGGGGAGGGCGGGTGATGAGCAGTTCTTC. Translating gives CAWSWGRAGDEQFF.

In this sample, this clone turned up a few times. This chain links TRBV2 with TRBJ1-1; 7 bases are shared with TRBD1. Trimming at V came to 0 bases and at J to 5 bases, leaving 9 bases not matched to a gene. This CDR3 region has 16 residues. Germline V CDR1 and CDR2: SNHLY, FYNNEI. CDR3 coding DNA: TGTGCCAGCAGTGAAGCCTCCGGGACAGTTGGTACTGAAGCTTTCTTT. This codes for CASSEASGTVGTEAFF. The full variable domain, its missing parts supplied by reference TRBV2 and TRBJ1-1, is EPEVTQTPSHQVTQMGQEVILRCVPISNHLYFYWYRQILGQKVEFLVSFYNNEISEKSEIFDDQFSVERPDGSNFTLKIRSTKLEDSAMYFCASSEASGTVGTEAFFGQGTRLTVV.

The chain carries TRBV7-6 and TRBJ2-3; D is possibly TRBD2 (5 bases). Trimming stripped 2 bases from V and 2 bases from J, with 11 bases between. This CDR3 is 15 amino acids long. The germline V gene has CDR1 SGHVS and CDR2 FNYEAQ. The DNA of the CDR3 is TGTGCCAGCAGCTTAACCGGAGGCTACACAGATACGCAGTATTTT. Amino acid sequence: CASSLTGGYTDTQYF.

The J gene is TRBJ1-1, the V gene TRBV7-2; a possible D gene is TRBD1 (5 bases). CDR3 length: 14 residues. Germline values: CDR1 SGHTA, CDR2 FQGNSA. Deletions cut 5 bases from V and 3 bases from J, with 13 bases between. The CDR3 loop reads CASSDRTTYTEAFF. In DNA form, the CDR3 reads TGTGCCAGCAGCGATCGGACAACCTACACTGAAGCTTTCTTT.

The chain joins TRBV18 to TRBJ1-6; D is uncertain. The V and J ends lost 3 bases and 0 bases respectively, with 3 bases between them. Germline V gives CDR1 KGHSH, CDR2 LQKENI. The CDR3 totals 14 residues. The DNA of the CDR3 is TGTGCCAGCTCACCGCGCTCCTATAATTCACCCCTCCACTTT. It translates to CASSPRSYNSPLHF.

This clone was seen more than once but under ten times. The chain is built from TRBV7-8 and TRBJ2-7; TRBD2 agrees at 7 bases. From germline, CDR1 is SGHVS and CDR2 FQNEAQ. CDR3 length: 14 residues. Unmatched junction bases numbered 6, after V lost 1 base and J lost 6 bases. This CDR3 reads CASSLGLAAPEQYF. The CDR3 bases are TGTGCCAGCAGCTTAGGGCTAGCGGCGCCCGAGCAGTACTTC. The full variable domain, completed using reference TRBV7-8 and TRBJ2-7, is GAGVSQSPRYKVAKRGQDVALRCDPISGHVSLFWYQQALGQGPEFLTYFQNEAQLDKSGLPSDRFFAERPEGSVSTLKIQRTQQEDSAVYLCASSLGLAAPEQYFGPGTRLTVT.

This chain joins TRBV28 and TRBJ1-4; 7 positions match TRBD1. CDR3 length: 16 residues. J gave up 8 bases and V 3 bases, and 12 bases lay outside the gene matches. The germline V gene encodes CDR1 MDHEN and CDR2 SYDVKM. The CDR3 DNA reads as TGTGCCAGCAGTTTTTCTCGGACAGGAGGGCGCGAAAAACTGTTTTTT. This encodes CASSFSRTGGREKLFF.

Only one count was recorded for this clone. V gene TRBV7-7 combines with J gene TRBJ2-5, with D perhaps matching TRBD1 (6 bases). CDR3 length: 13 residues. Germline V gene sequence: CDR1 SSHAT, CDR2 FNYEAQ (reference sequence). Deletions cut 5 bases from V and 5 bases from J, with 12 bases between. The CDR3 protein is CASSRGFGETQYF. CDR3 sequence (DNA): TGTGCCAGCAGCAGGGGGTTTGGGGAGACCCAGTACTTC. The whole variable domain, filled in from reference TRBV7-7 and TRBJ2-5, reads GAGVSQSPRYKVTKRGQDVTLRCDPISSHATLYWYQQALGQGPEFLTYFNYEAQPDKSGLPSDRFSAERPEGSISTLTIQRTEQRDSAMYRCASSRGFGETQYFGPGTRLLVL.

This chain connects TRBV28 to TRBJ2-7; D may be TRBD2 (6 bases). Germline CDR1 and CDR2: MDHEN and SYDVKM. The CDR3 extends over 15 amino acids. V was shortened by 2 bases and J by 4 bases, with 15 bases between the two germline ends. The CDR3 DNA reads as TGTGCCAGCAGTTTAGGAGGGGTACATTTGTACGAGCAGTACTTC. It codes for CASSLGGVHLYEQYF.

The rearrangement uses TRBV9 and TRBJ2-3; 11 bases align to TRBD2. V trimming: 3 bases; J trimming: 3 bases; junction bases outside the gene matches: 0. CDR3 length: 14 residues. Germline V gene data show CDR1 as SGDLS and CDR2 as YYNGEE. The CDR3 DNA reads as TGTGCCAGCAGCGCTAGCGGGAGGACAGATACGCAGTATTTT. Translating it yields CASSASGRTDTQYF.

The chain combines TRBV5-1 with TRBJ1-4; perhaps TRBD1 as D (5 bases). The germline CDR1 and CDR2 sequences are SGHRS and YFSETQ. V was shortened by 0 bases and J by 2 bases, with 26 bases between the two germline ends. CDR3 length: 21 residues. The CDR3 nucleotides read TGCGCCAGCAGCTTGGGGAAGCTTTCGCAGGGTTTTTTCGCGACTAATGAAAAACTGTTTTTT. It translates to CASSLGKLSQGFFATNEKLFF.

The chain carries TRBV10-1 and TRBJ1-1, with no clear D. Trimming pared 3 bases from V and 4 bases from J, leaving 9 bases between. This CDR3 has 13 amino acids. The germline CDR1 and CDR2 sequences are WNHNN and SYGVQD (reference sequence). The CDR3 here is CASSETGRTEAFF. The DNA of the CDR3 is TGCGCCAGCAGTGAAACTGGGCGCACTGAAGCTTTCTTT.

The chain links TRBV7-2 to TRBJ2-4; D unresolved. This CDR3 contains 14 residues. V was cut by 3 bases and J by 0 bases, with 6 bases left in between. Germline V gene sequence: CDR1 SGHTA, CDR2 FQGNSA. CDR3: CASSLQVAKNIQYF. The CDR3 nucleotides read TGTGCCAGCAGCTTGCAGGTAGCCAAAAACATTCAGTACTTC.

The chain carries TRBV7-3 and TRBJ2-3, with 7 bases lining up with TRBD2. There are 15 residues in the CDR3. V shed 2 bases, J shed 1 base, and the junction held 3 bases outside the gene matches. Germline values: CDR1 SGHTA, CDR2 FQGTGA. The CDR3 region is CASSLLAGGTDTQYF. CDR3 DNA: TGTGCCAGCAGCTTATTGGCGGGGGGCACAGATACGCAGTATTTT.

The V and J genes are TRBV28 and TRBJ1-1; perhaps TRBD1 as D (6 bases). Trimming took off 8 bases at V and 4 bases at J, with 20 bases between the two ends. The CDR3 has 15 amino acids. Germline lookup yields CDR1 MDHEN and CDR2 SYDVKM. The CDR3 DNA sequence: TGTGCCAGCGTATTACAGGGTGTAGTGGGCACTGAAGCTTTCTTT. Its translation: CASVLQGVVGTEAFF.

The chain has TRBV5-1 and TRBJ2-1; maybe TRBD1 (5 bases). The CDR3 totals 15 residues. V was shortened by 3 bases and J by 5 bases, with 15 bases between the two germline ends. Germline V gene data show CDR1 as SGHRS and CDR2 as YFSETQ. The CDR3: CASSSWGSLNNEQFF. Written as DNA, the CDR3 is TGCGCCAGCAGCTCTTGGGGCAGCCTCAACAATGAGCAGTTCTTC.

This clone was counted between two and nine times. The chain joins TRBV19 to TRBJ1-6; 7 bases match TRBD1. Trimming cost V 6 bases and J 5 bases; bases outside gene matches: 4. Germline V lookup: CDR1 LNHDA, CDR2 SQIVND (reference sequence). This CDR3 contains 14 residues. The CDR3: CASSSGTDNSPLHF. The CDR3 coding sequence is TGTGCCAGTAGCTCCGGGACAGATAATTCACCCCTCCACTTT.

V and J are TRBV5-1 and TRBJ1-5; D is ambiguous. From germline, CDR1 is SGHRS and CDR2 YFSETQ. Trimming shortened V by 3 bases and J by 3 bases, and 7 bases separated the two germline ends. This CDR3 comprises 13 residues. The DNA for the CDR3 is TGCGCCAGCAGCTCCACACCCAATCAGCCCCAGCATTTT. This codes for CASSSTPNQPQHF.

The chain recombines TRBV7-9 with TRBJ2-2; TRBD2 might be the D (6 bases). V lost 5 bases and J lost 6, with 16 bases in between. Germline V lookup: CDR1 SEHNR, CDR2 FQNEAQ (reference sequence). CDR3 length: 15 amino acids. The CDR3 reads CASSQWRGTAGELFF. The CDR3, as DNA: TGTGCCAGCAGCCAATGGAGGGGTACGGCCGGGGAGCTGTTTTTT.

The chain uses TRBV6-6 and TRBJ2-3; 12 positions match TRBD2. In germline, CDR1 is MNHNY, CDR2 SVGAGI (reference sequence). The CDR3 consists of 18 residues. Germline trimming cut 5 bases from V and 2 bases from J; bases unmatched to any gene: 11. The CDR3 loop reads CASSPRLAGVFDTDTQYF. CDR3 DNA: TGTGCCAGCAGTCCCCGACTAGCGGGAGTATTTGACACAGATACGCAGTATTTT.

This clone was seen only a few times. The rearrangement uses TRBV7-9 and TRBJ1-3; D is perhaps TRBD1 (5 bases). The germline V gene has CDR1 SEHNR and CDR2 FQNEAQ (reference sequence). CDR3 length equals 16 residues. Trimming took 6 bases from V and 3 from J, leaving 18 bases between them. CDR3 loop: CASSTFAGPGGNTIYF. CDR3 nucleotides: TGTGCCAGCAGTACCTTTGCAGGGCCTGGTGGAAACACCATATATTTT.

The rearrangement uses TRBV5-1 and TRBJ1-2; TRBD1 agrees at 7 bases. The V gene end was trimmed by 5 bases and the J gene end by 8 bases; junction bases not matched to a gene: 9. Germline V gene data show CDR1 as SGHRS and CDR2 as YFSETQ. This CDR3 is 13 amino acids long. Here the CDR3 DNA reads TGCGCCAGCAGACCGGACAGGTCGGGAGGCTACACCTTC. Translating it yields CASRPDRSGGYTF.

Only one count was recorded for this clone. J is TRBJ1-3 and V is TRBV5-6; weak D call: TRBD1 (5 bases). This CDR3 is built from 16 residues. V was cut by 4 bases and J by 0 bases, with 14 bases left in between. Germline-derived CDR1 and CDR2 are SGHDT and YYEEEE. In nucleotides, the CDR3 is TGTGCCAGCAGCGCCGGACAAGGCCTCTCTGGAAACACCATATATTTT. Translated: CASSAGQGLSGNTIYF.

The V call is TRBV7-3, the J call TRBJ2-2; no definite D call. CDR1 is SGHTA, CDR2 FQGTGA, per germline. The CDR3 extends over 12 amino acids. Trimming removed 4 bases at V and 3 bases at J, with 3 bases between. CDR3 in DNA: TGTGCCAGCAGCTCTTACACCGGGGAGCTGTTTTTT. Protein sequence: CASSSYTGELFF. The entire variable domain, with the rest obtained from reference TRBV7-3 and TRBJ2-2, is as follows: GAGVSQTPSNKVTEKGKYVELRCDPISGHTALYWYRQSLGQGPEFLIYFQGTGAADDSGLPNDRFFAVRPEGSVSTLKIQRTERGDSAVYLCASSSYTGELFFGEGSRLTVL.

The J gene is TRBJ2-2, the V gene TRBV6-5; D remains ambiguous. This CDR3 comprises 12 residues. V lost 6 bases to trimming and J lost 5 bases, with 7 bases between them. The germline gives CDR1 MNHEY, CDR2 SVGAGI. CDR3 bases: TGTGCCAGCAGACCTAGGACCGGGGAGCTGTTTTTT. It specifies CASRPRTGELFF.

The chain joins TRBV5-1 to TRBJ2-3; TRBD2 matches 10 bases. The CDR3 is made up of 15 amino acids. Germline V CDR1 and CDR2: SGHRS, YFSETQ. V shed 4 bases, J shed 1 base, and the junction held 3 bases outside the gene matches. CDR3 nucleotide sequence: TGCGCCAGCAGCCCCCTAGCGGGAGGCACAGATACGCAGTATTTT. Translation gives CASSPLAGGTDTQYF.

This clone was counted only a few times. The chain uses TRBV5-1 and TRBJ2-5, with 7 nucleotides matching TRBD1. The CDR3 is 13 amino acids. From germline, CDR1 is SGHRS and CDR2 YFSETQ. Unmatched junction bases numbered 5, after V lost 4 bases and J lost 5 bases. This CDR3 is CASSMTGSETQYF. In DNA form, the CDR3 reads TGCGCCAGCAGCATGACAGGGTCGGAGACCCAGTACTTC.

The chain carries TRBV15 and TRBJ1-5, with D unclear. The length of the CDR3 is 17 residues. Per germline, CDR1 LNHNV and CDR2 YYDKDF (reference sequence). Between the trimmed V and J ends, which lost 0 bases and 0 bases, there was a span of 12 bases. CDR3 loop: CATSRDMAANSNQPQHF. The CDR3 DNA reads TGTGCCACCAGCAGAGATATGGCAGCGAATAGCAATCAGCCCCAGCATTTT.